The 30 T cell receptor beta chains below come from one sample, sequenced in a study of T cell repertoires in cytomegalovirus infection (dated by TCRdb to about 2019). The run used an Illumina HiSeq 1500. The public reads were reanalyzed by TCRdb: fastp trimming at Q25, MiXCR alignment, in-frame beta chains only. One record per CDR3 amino acid sequence lists the most common genes and DNA. Present in this sample are about 160,000 distinct CDR3 sequences, about 20% of which were seen just once. The top ten hold 25% of the sample. This sample's treatment or condition label indicates: in vitro stimulation with specific CMV peptide epitopes to enrich CMV-specific T cells. No cognate antigen is known for these TCRs. The sample in question was CD8+ T cells from cultured PBMCs, obtained from culture after CMV antigen stimulation. These receptors all stem from a human donor in good health (CMV status not recorded). Some clones in this sample may be carry-over from other donors' samples.

The J gene is TRBJ2-3, the V gene TRBV7-2; 13 positions match TRBD2. The CDR3 length is 21 residues. The germline gives CDR1 SGHTA, CDR2 FQGNSA. The J segment lost 2 bases and the V segment lost 5 bases, leaving 19 bases of the junction unmatched. The DNA for the CDR3 is TGTGCCAGCAGCAAAAAAAAAGGGTTCACTAGCGGGGGGGCGAACACAGATACGCAGTATTTT. Its protein product is CASSKKKGFTSGGANTDTQYF.

In its sample, this clonotype was seen a few times. The chain uses TRBV11-2 and TRBJ2-7; D gene ambiguous. CDR3 size: 13 residues. Germline CDR1 and CDR2: SGHAT and FQNNGV. The V gene lost 1 base and the J gene lost 5 bases, with 9 bases spanning the gap. The CDR3: CASSLGGPNEQYF. DNA of the CDR3: TGTGCCAGCAGCTTAGGTGGTCCTAACGAGCAGTACTTC.

This clonotype came up many times. The chain joins TRBV7-2 to TRBJ2-1; D is unclear. V gave up 2 bases and J gave up 0 bases, with 11 bases separating them. Germline CDR1 is SGHTA and CDR2 is FQGNSA. The CDR3 has 16 residues. CDR3 nucleotides: TGTGCCAGCAGCTTACAGGATAGCCTCTCCTACAATGAGCAGTTCTTC. Its translation is CASSLQDSLSYNEQFF. The full variable domain, rest sourced from reference TRBV7-2 and TRBJ2-1, is GAGVSQSPSNKVTEKGKDVELRCDPISGHTALYWYRQSLGQGLEFLIYFQGNSAPDKSGLPSDRFSAERTGGSVSTLTIQRTQQEDSAVYLCASSLQDSLSYNEQFFGPGTRLTVL.

This clonotype was recorded many times. The chain employs TRBV4-3 and TRBJ2-7; 9 bases align to TRBD1. Germline V CDR1 and CDR2: LGHNA, YSLEER. This CDR3 is 16 amino acids long. J was trimmed by 7 bases and V by 4 bases; bases with no gene match: 14. The CDR3 here is CASSPAMDRGSWEQYF. CDR3 sequence (DNA): TGCGCCAGCAGCCCGGCCATGGACAGGGGCTCCTGGGAGCAGTACTTC.

The genes are TRBV13 and TRBJ2-7; D is ambiguous. The V and J ends lost 8 bases and 2 bases respectively, with 13 bases between them. Germline V lookup: CDR1 PRHDT, CDR2 FYEKMQ (reference sequence). This CDR3 spans 13 amino acids. The CDR3 region has the DNA TGTGCCAGCGGGTTCGGTAGCACCTACGAGCAGTACTTC. It translates to CASGFGSTYEQYF.

This rearrangement joins TRBV28 to TRBJ1-1; D is unclear. The CDR3 is 15 amino acids. Germline CDR1 is MDHEN and CDR2 is SYDVKM. V was shortened by 4 bases and J by 4 bases, with 16 bases between the two germline ends. The CDR3 is CASSSRRVGVTEAFF. The CDR3 DNA follows: TGTGCCAGCAGTTCGAGGAGGGTGGGAGTCACTGAAGCTTTCTTT.

V usage is TRBV7-2 and J usage is TRBJ1-5; 7 positions agree with TRBD1. V dropped 6 bases and J dropped 5; count of bases not matched to a gene: 4. CDR1 is SGHTA, CDR2 FQGNSA, per germline. The length of the CDR3 is 13 residues. The CDR3 bases are TGTGCCAGCAGTTACAGGGGTGATCAGCCCCAGCATTTT. Its translation: CASSYRGDQPQHF.

This clonotype turned up a few times. This chain links TRBV10-3 with TRBJ1-5; D might be TRBD1 (5 bases). The CDR3 is 15 amino acids. V was shortened by 2 bases and J by 4 bases, with 12 bases between the two germline ends. Per germline, CDR1 ENHRY and CDR2 SYGVKD. CDR3 sequence (DNA): TGTGCCATCAGTGAGGGGGGGTTAGGGAATCAGCCCCAGCATTTT. This gives the protein CAISEGGLGNQPQHF.

This clonotype has more than one count but fewer than ten. CDR3 coding DNA: TGTGCCAGCAGTCTTGCTCTGCACACTGAAGCTTTCTTT. Translation gives CASSLALHTEAFF. The chain combines TRBV6-5 with TRBJ1-1; D gene unclear. This CDR3 region has 13 residues. The V end was cut by 5 bases, the J end by 3 bases, with 10 bases between. Germline lookup yields CDR1 MNHEY and CDR2 SVGAGI.

This clonotype has only a few counts. The rearrangement joins TRBV7-9 to TRBJ2-3; 8 bases match TRBD2. The CDR3 totals 15 residues. Germline values: CDR1 SEHNR, CDR2 FQNEAQ (reference sequence). Losses at the gene ends were 5 bases for V and 6 bases for J; bases not matched to a gene: 10. CDR3 amino acids: CASSPELAGTDTQYF. CDR3 bases: TGTGCCAGCAGCCCAGAGCTAGCGGGTACGGATACGCAGTATTTT.

This clonotype occurred many times. The V gene is TRBV4-1, the J gene TRBJ2-5; D is unresolved. The CDR3 has 13 residues. Between the trimmed V and J ends, which lost 5 bases and 2 bases, there was a span of 9 bases. Per germline, CDR1 MGHRA and CDR2 YSYEKL. In DNA, the CDR3 is TGCGCCAGCAGCTCGCTCCTGCAAGAGACCCAGTACTTC. The encoded protein is CASSSLLQETQYF.

This chain uses TRBV28 with TRBJ2-7; D unclear. The CDR3 loop spans 16 amino acids. Looked up from germline, CDR1 is MDHEN and CDR2 is SYDVKM. Deletions cut 2 bases from V and 3 bases from J, with 17 bases between. CDR3 nucleotide sequence: TGTGCCAGCAGTTTAAGGGCTCGGAATCGGCACTACGAGCAGTACTTC. It is translated as CASSLRARNRHYEQYF. The whole variable domain, filled in from reference TRBV28 and TRBJ2-7, reads DVKVTQSSRYLVKRTGEKVFLECVQDMDHENMFWYRQDPGLGLRLIYFSYDVKMKEKGDIPEGYSVSREKKERFSLILESASTNQTSMYLCASSLRARNRHYEQYFGPGTRLTVT.

The CDR3 coding sequence is TGTGCCAGCAGAGTCCGGGACAGGGATCCCTCGGCCAATTCACCCCTCCACTTT. Its translation: CASRVRDRDPSANSPLHF. This chain joins TRBV2 and TRBJ1-6; 9 bases agree with TRBD1. The junction had 16 bases not matched to a gene; V was cut back by 6 bases and J by 7 bases. The germline V gene encodes CDR1 SNHLY and CDR2 FYNNEI. The CDR3 has 18 residues.

The chain couples TRBV7-6 to TRBJ2-7, with 9 bases that match TRBD1. With 5 bases clipped from V and 5 bases from J, the junction kept 7 bases outside the gene matches. CDR3 length: 14 residues. Germline assignment: CDR1 SGHVS and CDR2 FNYEAQ. In DNA, the CDR3 is TGTGCCAGCAGCCCGCCGACAGGGGGGCACGAGCAGTACTTC. Translating it yields CASSPPTGGHEQYF.

The chain carries TRBV9 and TRBJ2-7; 10 nucleotides agree with TRBD2. CDR1 is SGDLS and CDR2 is YYNGEE in the germline V gene. The CDR3 runs 16 residues. Losses at the gene ends were 4 bases for V and 3 bases for J; bases not matched to a gene: 10. The CDR3 nucleotides are TGTGCCAGCAGCCTGGGGGCTAGCGGGGGAGGCTACGAGCAGTACTTC. The encoded protein is CASSLGASGGGYEQYF.

This clonotype appeared a few times. The V call is TRBV7-6, the J call TRBJ2-7; D remains ambiguous. Germline V gene sequence: CDR1 SGHVS, CDR2 FNYEAQ. The CDR3 extends over 13 amino acids. Trimming removed 1 base from V and 4 bases from J, with 8 bases in between. The CDR3 protein is CASSLGVEYEQYF. The DNA for the CDR3 is TGTGCCAGCAGCTTAGGCGTTGAGTACGAGCAGTACTTC.

This clonotype has only a few counts. V and J are TRBV4-3 and TRBJ2-2; no firm D call. The CDR3 has 16 residues. The V gene lost 2 bases and the J gene lost 3 bases, with 13 bases spanning the gap. The germline gives CDR1 LGHNA, CDR2 YSLEER. This CDR3 reads CASSQSPDGYTGELFF. CDR3 nucleotides: TGCGCCAGCAGCCAAAGTCCCGACGGGTACACCGGGGAGCTGTTTTTT.

The rearrangement uses TRBV28 and TRBJ1-1; D is uncertain. In germline, CDR1 is MDHEN, CDR2 SYDVKM. Deletions cut 7 bases from V and 1 base from J, with 10 bases between. The CDR3 length is 13 residues. The CDR3 reads CASTLTENTEAFF. CDR3 bases: TGTGCCAGCACCTTGACGGAGAACACTGAAGCTTTCTTT. Using reference TRBV28 and TRBJ1-1 for the parts outside the CDR3, the full variable domain is DVKVTQSSRYLVKRTGEKVFLECVQDMDHENMFWYRQDPGLGLRLIYFSYDVKMKEKGDIPEGYSVSREKKERFSLILESASTNQTSMYLCASTLTENTEAFFGQGTRLTVV.

This clonotype was observed once. The gene calls are TRBV15 and TRBJ2-1; no firm D call. Germline-derived CDR1 and CDR2 are LNHNV and YYDKDF (reference sequence). V lost 1 base to trimming and J lost 4 bases, with 8 bases between them. The CDR3 spans 14 residues. Here the CDR3 reads CATSRVYGYNEQFF. In nucleotides, the CDR3 is TGTGCCACCAGCAGAGTCTACGGTTACAATGAGCAGTTCTTC.

This clonotype has a handful of counts. The chain has TRBV7-2 and TRBJ2-7; the D gene could be TRBD1 or TRBD2 (5 bases each). The V and J ends lost 2 bases and 2 bases respectively, with 13 bases between them. Germline assignment: CDR1 SGHTA and CDR2 FQGNSA. The CDR3 has 15 amino acids. CDR3 DNA sequence: TGTGCCAGCAGCTTAAGTGGGGGTGTCCCCTACGAGCAGTACTTC. Translation gives CASSLSGGVPYEQYF.

This clonotype has just a few counts. Here the CDR3 reads CASSLPGAQETQYF. The CDR3 coding sequence is TGTGCCAGCAGCTTACCGGGAGCACAAGAGACCCAGTACTTC. This chain joins TRBV7-9 and TRBJ2-5; D possibly corresponds to TRBD2 (6 bases). The CDR3 loop spans 14 amino acids. V was pared by 2 bases and J by 2 bases, with 9 bases between. The germline CDR1 and CDR2 sequences are SEHNR and FQNEAQ (reference sequence). The entire variable domain, with the rest obtained from reference TRBV7-9 and TRBJ2-5, is as follows: DTGVSQNPRHKITKRGQNVTFRCDPISEHNRLYWYRQTLGQGPEFLTYFQNEAQLEKSRLLSDRFSAERPKGSFSTLEIQRTEQGDSAMYLCASSLPGAQETQYFGPGTRLLVL.

This clonotype was seen more than once but under ten times. This chain uses TRBV12-3 or TRBV12-4 with TRBJ2-5, with a tentative D call TRBD2 (6 bases). V lost 1 base, J lost 4 bases, and 7 bases lay in between. This CDR3 comprises 13 residues. The CDR3 DNA is TGTGCCAGCAGTTTAGACGGGGGAGAGACCCAGTACTTC. It specifies CASSLDGGETQYF.

This chain uses TRBV6-5 with TRBJ1-5; the match to TRBD1 covers 8 bases. The germline gives CDR1 MNHEY, CDR2 SVGAGI. V was pared by 2 bases and J by 2 bases, with 14 bases of the junction left unmatched. CDR3 length: 19 amino acids. The CDR3 protein is CASSYVPDRVSSGNQPQHF. The CDR3 region has the DNA TGTGCCAGCAGTTACGTTCCGGACAGGGTGTCTTCGGGCAATCAGCCCCAGCATTTT.

The gene calls are TRBV4-1 and TRBJ1-3; 9 positions match TRBD1. The CDR3 is 15 residues long. V was pared by 1 base and J by 3 bases, with 1 base of the junction left unmatched. Looked up from germline, CDR1 is MGHRA and CDR2 is YSYEKL. CDR3 coding DNA: TGCGCCAGCAGCCAAGGGACAGGGGTTGGAAACACCATATATTTT. Amino acids: CASSQGTGVGNTIYF.

This chain links TRBV9 with TRBJ1-5; 8 nucleotides match TRBD1. V gave up 4 bases and J gave up 2 bases; unmatched junction bases: 5. Germline assignment: CDR1 SGDLS and CDR2 YYNGEE. The CDR3 extends over 15 amino acids. The CDR3 DNA is TGTGCCAGCAGCCCCTCAGGGGGCGGCAATCAGCCCCAGCATTTT. Its protein product is CASSPSGGGNQPQHF.

This clonotype was picked up a small number of times. The V gene is TRBV6-2 or TRBV6-3, the J gene TRBJ2-3; unclear D gene. Germline CDR1 MNHEY, CDR2 SVGEGT. V lost 7 bases, J lost 2 bases, and 10 bases lay in between. The CDR3 runs 13 residues. The CDR3 nucleotides are TGTGCCAGCACAACCGACCCCACAGATACGCAGTATTTT. Residues: CASTTDPTDTQYF.

This clonotype was counted only a few times. The chain has TRBV27 and TRBJ1-1; D remains unclear. The V gene's germline CDR1 is MNHEY and CDR2 SMNVEV (reference sequence). The CDR3 runs 12 residues. The V and J ends lost 4 bases and 7 bases respectively, with 10 bases between them. The CDR3 reads CASSSVGNEAFF. CDR3 nucleotide sequence: TGTGCCAGCAGTTCCGTCGGCAATGAAGCTTTCTTT.

The chain is built from TRBV7-8 and TRBJ2-3; 13 bases are shared with TRBD2. The CDR3 is 21 residues long. V was pared by 3 bases and J by 0 bases, with 15 bases of the junction left unmatched. The germline gives CDR1 SGHVS, CDR2 FQNEAQ. The CDR3: CASSFVDDLGLAGTSTDTQYF. The CDR3 DNA is TGTGCCAGCAGCTTTGTGGATGATCTGGGACTAGCGGGGACTAGCACAGATACGCAGTATTTT.

Worth noting for this clonotype: A junction boundary mismatches the germline segment, possibly from a read error. CDR3 nucleotide sequence: TGCGCCAGCAGCCATCCCCCCAGCGGGAACACTGAAACTTTCTTT. This gives the protein CASSHPPSGNTETFF. The chain has TRBV4-1 and TRBJ1-1; no firm D call. The CDR3 consists of 15 residues. Germline CDR1 and CDR2: MGHRA and YSYEKL.

This clonotype was counted only a few times. The J gene is TRBJ2-7, the V gene TRBV7-6; no firm D call. The length of the CDR3 is 15 residues. Germline V lookup: CDR1 SGHVS, CDR2 FNYEAQ. V was shortened by 5 bases and J by 0 bases, with 14 bases between the two germline ends. As DNA, the CDR3 is TGTGCCAGCAGCCCGAATCGTCTTAGCTCCTACGAGCAGTACTTC. It translates to CASSPNRLSSYEQYF.